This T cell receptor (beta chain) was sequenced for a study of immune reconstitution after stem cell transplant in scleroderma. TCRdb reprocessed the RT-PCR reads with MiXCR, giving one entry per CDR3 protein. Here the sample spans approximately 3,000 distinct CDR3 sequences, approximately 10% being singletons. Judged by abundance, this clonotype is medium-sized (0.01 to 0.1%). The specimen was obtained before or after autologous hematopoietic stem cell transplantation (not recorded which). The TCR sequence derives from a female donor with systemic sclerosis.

In DNA form, the CDR3 reads TGCGCCAGCAGCTTGGAGCCATATAGCAATCAGCCCCAGCATTTT. Its protein product is CASSLEPYSNQPQHF. The rearrangement uses TRBV5-1 and TRBJ1-5, with D unresolved. The CDR3 contains 15 residues. Germline CDR1 is SGHRS and CDR2 is YFSETQ. The germline V and J ends were trimmed by 0 bases and 0 bases, with 7 bases remaining between them.